This T cell receptor beta chain emerged from a study of T-cell reconstitution after alpha-beta-depleted transplantation in children. Germline loops: CDR1 SQVTM, CDR2 ANQGSEA. V lost 4 bases to trimming and J lost 7 bases; unmatched junction nucleotides: 9. The CDR3 has 14 amino acids. Construction of the TCRbeta library involved unique molecular identifiers. Via MiXCR, TCRdb re-called the PCR reads, giving one row per CDR3 protein. The repertoire holds approximately 390,000 distinct CDR3 sequences, with 9.5% to 13% as singletons. Sequencing used PBMCs from the stem cell graft donor, obtained from the stem cell graft. The TCR comes from a human donor who donated a stem cell graft to a child with acute myeloid leukemia. The chain uses TRBV29-1 and TRBJ2-2; 7 nucleotides match TRBD1. CDR3 amino acids: CSVGEGGANGELFF. The CDR3 DNA is TGCAGCGTTGGCGAAGGGGGCGCGAACGGGGAGCTGTTTTTT.